The next 7 T cell receptor beta chains were all read from a single sample in a study of T-cell reconstitution after alpha-beta-depleted transplantation in children. TCRbeta library preparation incorporated unique molecular identifiers. Via MiXCR, TCRdb re-called the PCR reads, giving one row per CDR3 protein. The sample records under 60,000 distinct CDR3 sequences, approximately 6.1% being singletons. The material sequenced was PBMCs, mostly from graft donor cells, taken 60 days after TCRalphabeta/CD19-depleted stem cell transplant. The receptor set was obtained from a female patient between 2 and 15 years old who had a stem cell transplant for aplastic anemia, so the T cells may come from the graft donor.

This clonotype showed up just a few times. The V call is TRBV7-9, the J call TRBJ2-3, with D tentatively TRBD1 (6 bases). This CDR3 comprises 17 residues. Per germline, CDR1 SEHNR and CDR2 FQNEAQ (reference sequence). The V end lost 3 bases, the J end lost 0 bases, and 16 bases lay between the germline ends. The CDR3 reads CASSFQGQLSSTDTQYF. As DNA, the CDR3 is TGTGCCAGCAGCTTCCAAGGACAGCTTTCTAGCACAGATACGCAGTATTTT.

This clonotype came up many times. J is TRBJ2-1 and V is TRBV5-6, with 7 bases fitting TRBD2. V was clipped by 1 base and J by 2 bases; unmatched bases: 9. The germline gives CDR1 SGHDT, CDR2 YYEEEE. The CDR3 spans 17 residues. The CDR3 bases are TGTGCCAGCAGCTTGTCACCGGCTAGCGGTACCTACAATGAGCAGTTCTTC. It yields the protein CASSLSPASGTYNEQFF.

This clonotype showed up many times. V usage is TRBV24-1 and J usage is TRBJ1-2; weak D call: TRBD1 (5 bases). Trimming took off 4 bases at V and 2 bases at J, with 10 bases between the two ends. Germline CDR1 is KGHDR and CDR2 is SFDVKD. The CDR3 covers 14 residues. CDR3 in DNA: TGTGCCACCAGTGACACTGGACAAAACTATGGCTACACCTTC. It is translated as CATSDTGQNYGYTF.

This clonotype was counted at least ten times. The gene calls are TRBV2 and TRBJ1-1, with D hard to call. The CDR3 sequence is 13 residues long. The germline V gene has CDR1 SNHLY and CDR2 FYNNEI. The CDR3 loop is CTTPWWAGTEAFF. DNA of the CDR3: TGTACAACTCCGTGGTGGGCGGGGACTGAAGCTTTCTTT.

This clonotype appeared many times. V usage is TRBV24-1 and J usage is TRBJ2-5; 8 bases are a match to TRBD1. Trimming took 1 base from V and 5 from J; bases not matched to a gene: 5. This CDR3 has 15 amino acids. CDR1 and CDR2 from the germline V gene are KGHDR and SFDVKD. The CDR3 protein is CATSDFTSGGETQYF. CDR3 nucleotide sequence: TGTGCCACCAGTGATTTTACCTCAGGGGGCGAGACCCAGTACTTC.

This chain links TRBV20-1 with TRBJ1-6; tentative D call: TRBD1 (6 bases). The V gene's germline CDR1 is DFQATT and CDR2 SNEGSKA (reference sequence). The V gene lost 2 bases and the J gene lost 8 bases, with 13 bases spanning the gap. The CDR3 has 14 residues. The CDR3 protein is CSARMGAEDSPLHF. CDR3 sequence (DNA): TGCAGTGCTAGAATGGGGGCTGAGGATTCACCCCTCCACTTT.

This sequence joins TRBV18 and TRBJ2-7; D is uncertain. Deletions cut 2 bases from V and 2 bases from J, with 13 bases between. This CDR3 comprises 15 residues. Germline values: CDR1 KGHSH, CDR2 LQKENI. The CDR3 coding sequence is TGTGCCAGCTCACCATCGTCCGTCCCACCCTACGAGCAGTACTTC. This translates into CASSPSSVPPYEQYF. The full variable domain, completed using reference TRBV18 and TRBJ2-7, is NAGVMQNPRHLVRRRGQEARLRCSPMKGHSHVYWYRQLPEEGLKFMVYLQKENIIDESGMPKERFSAEFPKEGPSILRIQQVVRGDSAAYFCASSPSSVPPYEQYFGPGTRLTVT.